The 5 T cell receptor beta chains below all came from one sample that was sequenced in a study of CD8 T cells in ankylosing spondylitis. Findings of the study overall: Blood from ankylosing spondylitis patients appeared to carry a characteristic roughly eight-variant TCR beta motif.

MiXCR, run by TCRdb on the 5' RACE reads, gives a single entry per CDR3 protein. The sample holds some 700,000 distinct CDR3 sequences, around 20% seen once. Their recognized antigens are unknown. Material: blood, either unsorted or a sorted T cell fraction (not recorded which). These receptors were taken from a male donor with ankylosing spondylitis.

The rearrangement joins TRBV29-1 to TRBJ2-2; D possibly corresponds to TRBD2 (5 bases). Germline values: CDR1 SQVTM, CDR2 ANQGSEA. Deletions cut 5 bases from V and 4 bases from J, with 17 bases between. The CDR3 extends over 15 amino acids. In nucleotides, the CDR3 is TGCAGCGTTCCCCGTGAGGGCCTGATCACCGGGGAGCTGTTTTTT. This sequence encodes CSVPREGLITGELFF.

The CDR3 protein is CASSTGTYTDTQYF. In nucleotides, the CDR3 is TGCGCCAGCAGCACCGGGACTTACACAGATACGCAGTATTTT. The chain carries TRBV4-1 and TRBJ2-3, with a tentative D call TRBD2 (6 bases). This CDR3 comprises 14 residues. Germline loops: CDR1 MGHRA, CDR2 YSYEKL. Trimming removed 5 bases at V and 2 bases at J, with 11 bases between.

The chain joins TRBV6-1 to TRBJ1-6; a weak D match, TRBD1 (5 bases). The CDR3 has 15 residues. V was cut by 2 bases and J by 7 bases, with 12 bases left in between. Germline V lookup: CDR1 MNHNS, CDR2 SASEGT. CDR3 loop: CASSERGTSNSPLHF. In DNA form, the CDR3 reads TGTGCCAGCAGTGAACGAGGGACTTCCAATTCACCCCTCCACTTT.

This clonotype was observed a handful of times. CDR3 DNA sequence: TGTGCCAGCACCCTAACCGGGACGGGTTCCTACGAGCAGTACTTC. Protein product: CASTLTGTGSYEQYF. The chain couples TRBV6-1 to TRBJ2-7; D assignment may be TRBD1 or TRBD2 (5 bases each). Germline V gene sequence: CDR1 MNHNS, CDR2 SASEGT. This CDR3 has 15 amino acids. The V gene lost 7 bases and the J gene lost 1 base, with 17 bases spanning the gap.

This CDR3 is CASSFFWVSAETEQFF. CDR3 DNA: TGTGCCAGCAGTTTCTTTTGGGTCTCGGCGGAGACTGAGCAGTTCTTC. The V call is TRBV27, the J call TRBJ2-1, with unresolved D. Trimming removed 3 bases from V and 9 bases from J, with 21 bases in between. The CDR3 consists of 16 residues. Germline V gives CDR1 MNHEY, CDR2 SMNVEV (reference sequence).